The 20 T cell receptor beta chains below were found in one sample sequenced in a study of blood T cell repertoires in COVID-19. Here immunoSEQ multiplex PCR was the method, and the copy in TCRdb shows in-frame clones only, minus some. The table lists about 120,000 clones, around 88% of them singletons, with 19% in the top ten. Sequenced sample: peripheral blood. All receptors come from a human donor with acute or convalescent COVID-19. The donor label of this sample is uncertain.

The genes are TRBV29-1 and TRBJ1-3; possibly TRBD1 for D (6 bases). With 8 bases removed from V and 4 bases from J, the gap between germline ends came to 18 bases. This CDR3 has 14 residues. CDR1 SQVTM and CDR2 ANQGSEA come from the germline V gene. The CDR3 bases are TGCAGCATTAGGGAGGGGGGACGAGGAAACACCATATATTTT. Protein product: CSIREGGRGNTIYF.

The chain links TRBV9 to TRBJ1-1; D is unresolved. Between the trimmed V and J ends, which lost 0 bases and 0 bases, there was a span of 9 bases. This CDR3 has 15 amino acids. Germline CDR1 reads SGDLS; CDR2 reads YYNGEE. The CDR3 DNA is TGTGCCAGCAGCGTAGAGCCTGATATGAACACTGAAGCTTTCTTT. It yields the protein CASSVEPDMNTEAFF.

This clone has only one observation. The V and J genes are TRBV5-6 and TRBJ1-1, with D possibly TRBD1 on 5 matching bases. This CDR3 has 15 residues. Germline lookup yields CDR1 SGHDT and CDR2 YYEEEE. V lost 3 bases to trimming and J lost 7 bases, with 19 bases between them. Here the CDR3 reads CASSWLRGKVVEAFF. In DNA form, the CDR3 reads TGTGCCAGCAGCTGGCTTAGGGGTAAAGTAGTTGAAGCTTTCTTT.

This chain joins TRBV5-5 and TRBJ2-3; 13 nucleotides line up with TRBD2. Trimming removed 4 bases from V and 4 bases from J; junction bases left unmatched: 6. Germline CDR1 reads SGHKS; CDR2 reads YYEKEE (reference sequence). The CDR3 spans 16 residues. DNA for the CDR3: TGTGCCAGCAGCAGGGGACTAGCGGGGTTAGCAGATACGCAGTATTTT. Translated: CASSRGLAGLADTQYF. The complete variable domain, with remaining parts taken from reference TRBV5-5 and TRBJ2-3, reads DAGVTQSPTHLIKTRGQQVTLRCSPISGHKSVSWYQQVLGQGPQFIFQYYEKEERGRGNFPDRFSARQFPNYSSELNVNALLLGDSALYLCASSRGLAGLADTQYFGPGTRLTVL.

The CDR3 here is CASSYTGTGGTEAFF. The CDR3, as DNA: TGTGCCAGCAGTTACACCGGGACAGGGGGAACTGAAGCTTTCTTT. V gene TRBV6-5 combines with J gene TRBJ1-1, with TRBD1 identical over 11 bases. The V gene end was trimmed by 2 bases and the J gene end by 5 bases; junction bases not matched to a gene: 4. The V gene's germline CDR1 is MNHEY and CDR2 SVGAGI. CDR3 length: 15 residues.

The chain uses TRBV6-6 and TRBJ1-2; 7 bases match TRBD1. The length of the CDR3 is 14 residues. Trimming took 0 bases from V and 6 from J; bases not matched to a gene: 4. Germline assignment: CDR1 MNHNY and CDR2 SVGAGI (reference sequence). The CDR3 sequence: CASSYSRDRHGYTF. The CDR3 bases are TGTGCCAGCAGTTACTCTCGGGACAGACATGGCTACACCTTC.

This clone was seen a few times. This rearrangement joins TRBV28 to TRBJ1-5; 8 bases match TRBD1. Looked up from germline, CDR1 is MDHEN and CDR2 is SYDVKM. With V trimmed by 5 bases and J by 7 bases, 10 bases remained unmatched. CDR3 length equals 15 residues. CDR3 sequence (DNA): TGTGCCAGCAGTACGCAGGGGGCGAGAGGACAGCCCCAGCATTTT. It codes for CASSTQGARGQPQHF.

This chain connects TRBV6-6 to TRBJ2-7; no firm D call. The CDR3 totals 14 residues. In germline, CDR1 is MNHNY, CDR2 SVGAGI (reference sequence). Trimming left V 4 bases short and J 3 bases short, with 13 bases between. CDR3 DNA: TGTGCCAGCAGTTTTAGTGCCGCAAACTACGAGCAGTACTTC. Its protein is CASSFSAANYEQYF.

This clone was detected only once. The genes are TRBV11-2 and TRBJ1-5; maybe TRBD1 (5 bases). Germline CDR1 reads SGHAT; CDR2 reads FQNNGV. V lost 1 base and J 9 bases, leaving 13 bases between the germline ends. CDR3 length equals 14 residues. Here the CDR3 DNA reads TGTGCCAGCAGCTTAGGACAGCCCACCATGCCCCAGCATTTT. Amino acids: CASSLGQPTMPQHF.

V is TRBV12-2 and J is TRBJ2-2; the table's TRBD2 call for D was not verified on the DNA. TRBV12-2 is a documented pseudogene. The CDR3 is made up of 13 amino acids. The CDR3, as DNA: TGTGCAAGTTCCCTCGAACTCACCGGGGAGCTGTTTTTT. It encodes CASSLELTGELFF.

The chain uses TRBV9 and TRBJ2-3, with unresolved D. There are 15 residues in the CDR3. The V gene's germline CDR1 is SGDLS and CDR2 YYNGEE. Trimming left V 1 base short and J 1 base short, with 10 bases between. The CDR3 region is CASSVSGYRTDTQYF. The CDR3 DNA sequence: TGTGCCAGCAGCGTATCCGGGTACCGCACAGATACGCAGTATTTT.

The rearrangement joins TRBV6-2 or TRBV6-3 to TRBJ2-7, with D possibly matching TRBD2 (6 bases). Germline CDR1 MNHEY, CDR2 SVGEGT. V dropped 0 bases and J dropped 4 bases, with 10 bases sitting between them. This CDR3 is 14 amino acids long. The CDR3 coding sequence is TGTGCCAGCAGTTACTCCGGGGGTCGGTACGAGCAGTACTTC. It codes for CASSYSGGRYEQYF.

This chain connects TRBV9 to TRBJ1-1; D not resolved. V was cut by 3 bases and J by 3 bases, with 9 bases left in between. The CDR3 is made up of 13 amino acids. CDR1 SGDLS and CDR2 YYNGEE come from the germline V gene. CDR3 residues: CASSDDIYTEAFF. In DNA form, the CDR3 reads TGTGCCAGCAGCGACGACATTTACACTGAAGCTTTCTTT.

The rearrangement joins TRBV7-9 to TRBJ1-2; D gene ambiguous. With 4 bases removed from V and 4 bases from J, the gap between germline ends came to 16 bases. Germline V lookup: CDR1 SEHNR, CDR2 FQNEAQ (reference sequence). The CDR3 sequence is 15 residues long. In DNA, the CDR3 is TGTGCCAGCAGCTCCACCATAACATTCTCCTATGGCTACACCTTC. The encoded protein is CASSSTITFSYGYTF.

The CDR3 spells CASSPLSRGRAEAFF. The CDR3 DNA reads TGTGCCAGTAGTCCATTAAGTCGGGGTAGGGCTGAAGCTTTCTTT. This chain uses TRBV19 with TRBJ1-1; D gene uncertain. The CDR3 loop spans 15 amino acids. The germline V gene has CDR1 LNHDA and CDR2 SQIVND (reference sequence). Trimming took 5 bases from V and 6 from J, leaving 19 bases between them.

DNA for the CDR3: TGTGCCAGCAGCAGGGGGCAAGAGACCCAGTACTTC. Its protein is CASSRGQETQYF. The genes are TRBV11-3 and TRBJ2-5, with D tentatively TRBD1 (6 bases). Trimming pared 5 bases from V and 2 bases from J, leaving 6 bases between. The CDR3 runs to 12 residues. The germline CDR1 and CDR2 sequences are SGHNT and YENEEA.

The rearrangement links TRBV30 to TRBJ2-1; TRBD2 aligns across 7 bases. Unmatched junction bases numbered 3, after V lost 3 bases and J lost 4 bases. Looked up from germline, CDR1 is GTSNPN and CDR2 is SVGIG (reference sequence). The CDR3 spans 13 residues. The CDR3 loop reads CAWSGTTYNEQFF. CDR3 sequence (DNA): TGTGCCTGGAGCGGGACTACTTACAATGAGCAGTTCTTC.

This sequence joins TRBV25-1 and TRBJ2-7; 9 nucleotides line up with TRBD2. Germline CDR1 is MGHDK and CDR2 is SYGVNS. J lost 1 base, V lost 2 bases, and 6 bases had no gene match. CDR3 length: 16 residues. The DNA of the CDR3 is TGTGCCAGCAGTGAACTCGGCGGGGGGGTTTCCTACGAGCAGTACTTC. This gives the protein CASSELGGGVSYEQYF.

The V and J genes are TRBV13 and TRBJ2-7, with a tentative D call TRBD1 (6 bases). V lost 4 bases and J 4 bases, leaving 14 bases between the germline ends. The CDR3 sequence is 14 residues long. CDR1 and CDR2 (germline): PRHDT, FYEKMQ (reference sequence). CDR3 in DNA: TGTGCCAGCAGCTCACGAGCGAGGGGGTACGAGCAGTACTTC. It translates to CASSSRARGYEQYF.

This rearrangement joins TRBV29-1 to TRBJ1-1; the D is unclear. This CDR3 has 17 residues. Germline CDR1 is SQVTM and CDR2 is ANQGSEA. V was cut by 4 bases and J by 0 bases, with 21 bases left in between. The DNA of the CDR3 is TGCAGCGTTGTCGCGGTGGCCAACCCCCGCATGAACACTGAAGCTTTCTTT. It codes for CSVVAVANPRMNTEAFF.